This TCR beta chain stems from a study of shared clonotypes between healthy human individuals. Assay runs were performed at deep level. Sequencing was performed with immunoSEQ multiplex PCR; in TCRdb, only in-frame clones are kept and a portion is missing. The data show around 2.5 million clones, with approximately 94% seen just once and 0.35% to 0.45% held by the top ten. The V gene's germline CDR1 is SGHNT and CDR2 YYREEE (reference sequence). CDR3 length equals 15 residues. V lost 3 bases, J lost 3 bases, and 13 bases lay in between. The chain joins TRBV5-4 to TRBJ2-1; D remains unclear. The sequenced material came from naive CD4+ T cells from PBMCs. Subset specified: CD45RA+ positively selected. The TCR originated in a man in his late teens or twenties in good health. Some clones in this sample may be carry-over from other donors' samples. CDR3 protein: CASSYNTDYYNEQFF. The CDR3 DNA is TGTGCCAGCAGCTATAACACGGATTACTACAATGAGCAGTTCTTC.